One and the same sample provided the 15 T cell receptor beta chains below, sequenced in a study of blood T cell repertoires in COVID-19. Method: immunoSEQ multiplex PCR; TCRdb's copy keeps in-frame clones and lacks some. This sample has a few hundred thousand clones, with 65% to 90% found just once. Sequenced: peripheral blood. All receptors come from a man between 45 and 60 years old with active or convalescent COVID-19.

J is TRBJ2-3 and V is TRBV2; 7 nucleotides align to TRBD1. Trimming removed 4 bases from V and 6 bases from J; junction bases left unmatched: 7. This CDR3 has 14 residues. The germline V gene has CDR1 SNHLY and CDR2 FYNNEI. The CDR3 coding sequence is TGTGCCAGCAGTGTTGACAGGGTTTGGGATACGCAGTATTTT. Residues: CASSVDRVWDTQYF.

The rearrangement joins TRBV6-6 to TRBJ1-2; D is perhaps TRBD1 (5 bases). The ends were cut back, 6 bases at V and 7 bases at J, with 15 bases in the middle. The CDR3 totals 13 residues. CDR1 is MNHNY and CDR2 is SVGAGI in the germline V gene (reference sequence). CDR3 nucleotides: TGTGCCAGCAGCGGGCCGCAGGGCTCTGGCTACACCTTC. This sequence encodes CASSGPQGSGYTF.

The chain carries TRBV5-1 and TRBJ2-3, with TRBD2 identical over 11 bases. V lost 4 bases to trimming and J lost 2 bases; unmatched junction nucleotides: 6. The CDR3 runs to 16 residues. Germline V CDR1 and CDR2: SGHRS, YFSETQ. CDR3: CASSPSSGGNTDTQYF. The CDR3 nucleotides are TGCGCCAGCAGCCCTTCTAGCGGGGGGAACACAGATACGCAGTATTTT.

The chain uses TRBV3-1 (or the pseudogene TRBV3-2) and TRBJ2-5, with TRBD2 as a possible D gene (6 bases). From germline, CDR1 is LGHDT and CDR2 YNNKEL (reference sequence). The ends were cut back, 6 bases at V and 2 bases at J, with 13 bases in the middle. The CDR3 consists of 14 residues. The CDR3 spells CASRRLGLQETQYF. Here the CDR3 DNA reads TGTGCCAGCAGACGTTTGGGACTGCAAGAGACCCAGTACTTC.

This chain links TRBV10-3 with TRBJ2-5; the match to TRBD2 covers 11 bases. This CDR3 is 14 amino acids long. J lost 4 bases, V lost 10 bases, and 8 bases had no gene match. CDR1 ENHRY and CDR2 SYGVKD come from the germline V gene. CDR3 sequence reads: CATSLAGGGETQYF. CDR3 DNA sequence: TGTGCCACCTCCTTAGCGGGAGGGGGAGAGACCCAGTACTTC.

The rearrangement uses TRBV5-4 and TRBJ2-7, with D tentatively TRBD1 (6 bases). CDR1 is SGHNT and CDR2 is YYREEE in the germline V gene (reference sequence). V dropped 3 bases and J dropped 4 bases, with 8 bases sitting between them. The CDR3 sequence is 12 residues long. DNA of the CDR3: TGTGCCAGCAGCTGGGACACTTACGAGCAGTACTTC. Its protein product is CASSWDTYEQYF.

This sequence joins TRBV9 and TRBJ1-6; maybe TRBD1 (5 bases). Germline CDR1 reads SGDLS; CDR2 reads YYNGEE. There are 14 residues in the CDR3. Deletions cut 2 bases from V and 9 bases from J, with 12 bases between. The CDR3 loop reads CASSVGRDASPLHF. CDR3 nucleotide sequence: TGTGCCAGCAGCGTGGGGCGGGACGCTTCACCCCTCCACTTT.

The J gene is TRBJ2-3, the V gene TRBV7-9; 7 positions match TRBD2. Germline assignment: CDR1 SEHNR and CDR2 FQNEAQ (reference sequence). The CDR3 sequence is 15 residues long. The ends lost 2 bases at V and 4 bases at J; junction bases unmatched: 6. The CDR3 nucleotides read TGTGCCAGCAGCTTACTGCGGGCGGGAGCAGATACGCAGTATTTT. This sequence encodes CASSLLRAGADTQYF.

This chain connects TRBV11-2 to TRBJ1-2; tentatively, D is TRBD1 (5 bases). Trimming left V 1 base short and J 5 bases short, with 14 bases between. Germline CDR1 is SGHAT and CDR2 is FQNNGV. The length of the CDR3 is 15 residues. CDR3 coding DNA: TGTGCCAGCAGCTTAGCCAGGCGGGGGTTTTATGGCTACACCTTC. This encodes CASSLARRGFYGYTF.

The chain is built from TRBV7-2 and TRBJ2-2, with D perhaps matching TRBD1 (6 bases). CDR1 and CDR2 from the germline V gene are SGHTA and FQGNSA. This CDR3 is built from 14 residues. V lost 1 base and J lost 6, with 9 bases in between. The CDR3: CASSLDTGSGELFF. The DNA of the CDR3 is TGTGCCAGCAGCTTAGACACAGGGTCCGGGGAGCTGTTTTTT. The variable domain in full, with the rest retrieved from reference TRBV7-2 and TRBJ2-2, is GAGVSQSPSNKVTEKGKDVELRCDPISGHTALYWYRQSLGQGLEFLIYFQGNSAPDKSGLPSDRFSAERTGGSVSTLTIQRTQQEDSAVYLCASSLDTGSGELFFGEGSRLTVL.

This chain connects TRBV7-2 to TRBJ1-1; maybe TRBD1 (6 bases). V was trimmed by 2 bases and J by 10 bases, leaving 17 bases between them. The CDR3 loop spans 14 amino acids. In germline, CDR1 is SGHTA, CDR2 FQGNSA. The DNA for the CDR3 is TGTGCCAGCAGCTTACAGGGGTCCTTAGAGGTAGCTTTCTTT. Encoded protein: CASSLQGSLEVAFF.

The chain links TRBV7-9 to TRBJ2-7; D may be TRBD1 (5 bases). The CDR3 spans 14 residues. Germline V gene data show CDR1 as SEHNR and CDR2 as FQNEAQ (reference sequence). The V and J ends lost 1 base and 5 bases respectively, with 12 bases between them. The CDR3 region has the DNA TGTGCCAGCAGCTTAGGAACAGGAGCAGACGAGCAGTACGTC. Translating gives CASSLGTGADEQYV.

J is TRBJ1-1 and V is TRBV21-1; no DNA check was done on the table's D call, TRBD1. TRBV21-1 is shown as a pseudogene. The CDR3 has 14 amino acids. The CDR3 DNA is TGTGCCAGCAGCAAACACACAAGAAACACTGAAGCTTTCTTT. It translates to CASSKHTRNTEAFF.

The genes are TRBV28 and TRBJ1-6; D is ambiguous. This CDR3 has 13 amino acids. The ends were cut back, 7 bases at V and 7 bases at J, with 11 bases in the middle. Germline CDR1 is MDHEN and CDR2 is SYDVKM. The DNA of the CDR3 is TGTGCCAGCACCTCTCGAGGCAATTCACCCCTCCACTTT. Encoded protein: CASTSRGNSPLHF.

The chain recombines TRBV6-2 or TRBV6-3 with TRBJ1-5; TRBD1 matches 10 bases. V was clipped by 4 bases and J by 0 bases; unmatched bases: 3. Germline assignment: CDR1 MNHEY and CDR2 SVGEGT. CDR3 length equals 16 residues. The CDR3 sequence: CASSSGQGNSNQPQHF. The DNA for the CDR3 is TGTGCCAGCAGTTCGGGACAGGGGAATAGCAATCAGCCCCAGCATTTT.